This entry lists 30 T cell receptor beta chains sequenced from one sample in a study of T-cell reconstitution after alpha-beta-depleted transplantation in children. Unique molecular identifiers featured in how the TCRbeta library was prepared. A single record per CDR3 protein comes from TCRdb applying MiXCR to the PCR reads. The sample holds hundreds of thousands of distinct CDR3 sequences; around 12% are singletons and the top ten take around 0.79%. The input for sequencing was PBMCs, taken before TCRalphabeta/CD19-depleted stem cell transplant. Receptors originate from a girl aged 2-10 years with congenital amegakaryocytic thrombocytopenia, due to receive a stem cell transplant.

The J gene is TRBJ1-2, the V gene TRBV29-1, with unresolved D. V was shortened by 6 bases and J by 2 bases, with 16 bases between the two germline ends. Germline CDR1 and CDR2: SQVTM and ANQGSEA. CDR3 size: 14 residues. The chain's CDR3 is CSVDGLQVNYGYTF. The CDR3 DNA follows: TGCAGCGTGGATGGGCTACAAGTCAACTATGGCTACACCTTC.

V is TRBV20-1 and J is TRBJ2-1; perhaps TRBD1 as D (5 bases). The germline V gene has CDR1 DFQATT and CDR2 SNEGSKA (reference sequence). This CDR3 spans 15 amino acids. V was shortened by 3 bases and J by 8 bases, with 20 bases between the two germline ends. The CDR3, as DNA: TGCAGTGCTAGCAGTCTAGACAGATCGTTGGATGAGCAGTTCTTC. This translates into CSASSLDRSLDEQFF.

The sample holds many counts of this clonotype. This sequence joins TRBV7-3 and TRBJ2-1; D remains unclear. The V gene's germline CDR1 is SGHTA and CDR2 FQGTGA. The CDR3 runs to 15 residues. V lost 2 bases to trimming and J lost 0 bases, with 8 bases between them. The CDR3 region is CASSLAADSYNEQFF. The DNA for the CDR3 is TGTGCCAGCAGCTTAGCGGCCGACTCCTACAATGAGCAGTTCTTC.

This clonotype was counted between two and nine times. The chain carries TRBV5-6 and TRBJ1-6; 7 bases align to TRBD1. CDR3 length equals 15 residues. V lost 4 bases and J lost 6; bases outside the gene matches: 7. Per the germline V gene, CDR1 is SGHDT and CDR2 is YYEEEE. CDR3 in DNA: TGTGCCAGCAGCCCCGCCGGGACAGCTAATTCACCCCTCCACTTT. Translation gives CASSPAGTANSPLHF.

This clonotype has just a few counts. The chain carries TRBV2 and TRBJ2-7; 7 bases are shared with TRBD2. Germline trimming cut 10 bases from V and 4 bases from J; bases unmatched to any gene: 10. Germline values: CDR1 SNHLY, CDR2 FYNNEI. The CDR3 has 13 amino acids. In DNA, the CDR3 is TGTGCCACCCAAGGGGAGGGTTCATACGAGCAGTACTTC. Translation gives CATQGEGSYEQYF.

The chain employs TRBV28 and TRBJ2-2; D gene ambiguous. Trimming pared 5 bases from V and 6 bases from J, leaving 16 bases between. This CDR3 is 15 amino acids long. Looked up from germline, CDR1 is MDHEN and CDR2 is SYDVKM. The chain's CDR3 is CASSPYGPESGELFF. Here the CDR3 DNA reads TGTGCCAGCAGTCCGTACGGTCCCGAGTCCGGGGAGCTGTTTTTT.

This clonotype was recorded at least ten times. V usage is TRBV5-1 and J usage is TRBJ1-1; possibly TRBD1 for D (6 bases). CDR1 is SGHRS, CDR2 YFSETQ, per germline. V lost 4 bases to trimming and J lost 1 base, with 11 bases between them. The CDR3 has 14 residues. Here the CDR3 reads CASSPGQTNTEAFF. For the CDR3, the DNA is TGCGCCAGCAGCCCCGGACAGACGAACACTGAAGCTTTCTTT.

In regard to this clonotype: One junction end disagrees with the germline gene, perhaps due to a read error. This rearrangement joins TRBV27 to TRBJ2-5; D might be TRBD1 (5 bases). Looked up from germline, CDR1 is MNHEY and CDR2 is SMNVEV (reference sequence). The CDR3 consists of 12 residues. As DNA, the CDR3 is TGTGCCAGCGGAGACAGATTAGAGACCCAGTCCTTC. Translated: CASGDRLETQSF.

The chain is built from TRBV20-1 and TRBJ2-1, with 12 positions matching TRBD2. Losses at the gene ends were 5 bases for V and 8 bases for J; bases not matched to a gene: 7. Germline V gene data show CDR1 as DFQATT and CDR2 as SNEGSKA (reference sequence). This CDR3 spans 14 amino acids. The chain's CDR3 is CSAPTSGRSDEQFF. CDR3 sequence (DNA): TGCAGTGCTCCCACTAGCGGGAGGTCCGATGAGCAGTTCTTC.

The V call is TRBV7-8, the J call TRBJ1-2, with no clear D. Trimming took 5 bases from V and 6 from J, leaving 13 bases between them. CDR1 SGHVS and CDR2 FQNEAQ come from the germline V gene. The CDR3 contains 13 residues. The CDR3 nucleotides are TGTGCCAGCAGCCCGGATCCCGGAAATGGCTACACCTTC. The encoded protein is CASSPDPGNGYTF.

J is TRBJ1-3 and V is TRBV5-1; D uncertain. Per the germline V gene, CDR1 is SGHRS and CDR2 is YFSETQ. The CDR3 is made up of 15 amino acids. The V gene lost 0 bases and the J gene lost 0 bases, with 7 bases spanning the gap. CDR3 loop: CASSLVTGSGNTIYF. CDR3 DNA: TGCGCCAGCAGCTTGGTTACGGGCTCTGGAAACACCATATATTTT.

Remarks on this clonotype: A read error may explain this, as a much larger clone is one base away. This sequence joins TRBV29-1 and TRBJ2-3; D ambiguous. V was shortened by 5 bases and J by 0 bases, with 6 bases between the two germline ends. CDR1 is SQVTM and CDR2 is ANQGSEA in the germline V gene. This CDR3 is 12 amino acids long. CDR3 nucleotide sequence: TGCAGCGTTAGCCCCAGCACAGATACGCAGTATTTT. Protein product: CSVSPSTDTQYF.

This clonotype was seen a handful of times. V is TRBV5-1 and J is TRBJ2-1; 9 nucleotides agree with TRBD2. V lost 3 bases, J lost 0 bases, and 16 bases stayed unmatched. The CDR3 contains 20 residues. Germline CDR1 is SGHRS and CDR2 is YFSETQ. The CDR3 DNA sequence: TGCGCCAGCAGCTGGCCGTCCGGGACTAGCACGAAAAGCTCCTACAATGAGCAGTTCTTC. This gives the protein CASSWPSGTSTKSSYNEQFF.

Many counts were recorded for this clonotype. The V call is TRBV12-3 or TRBV12-4, the J call TRBJ2-2; 8 bases are a match to TRBD1. The V segment lost 5 bases and the J segment 6 bases; nucleotides outside the gene matches: 8. The length of the CDR3 is 15 residues. CDR3 DNA sequence: TGTGCCAGCAGTCTCACAGGGGGGATGTCCGGGGAGCTGTTTTTT. It yields the protein CASSLTGGMSGELFF.

CDR3 coding DNA: TGTGCCAGCAGCCAAGATGGCGGGATCTCCTACGAGCAGTACTTC. Translation gives CASSQDGGISYEQYF. This sequence joins TRBV3-1 and TRBJ2-7; weak D call: TRBD2 (6 bases). The germline CDR1 and CDR2 sequences are LGHDT and YNNKEL (reference sequence). V lost 0 bases to trimming and J lost 0 bases, with 9 bases between them. This CDR3 contains 15 residues.

The table lists this clonotype with many counts. The rearrangement joins TRBV7-8 to TRBJ1-5, with D possibly TRBD1 on 5 matching bases. The germline V gene has CDR1 SGHVS and CDR2 FQNEAQ. The ends were cut back, 3 bases at V and 9 bases at J, with 21 bases in the middle. The CDR3 contains 16 residues. CDR3 sequence reads: CASSFRPGTAGWPQHF. CDR3 DNA sequence: TGTGCCAGCAGCTTTCGACCCGGGACCGCGGGATGGCCCCAGCATTTT.

V and J are TRBV12-3 or TRBV12-4 and TRBJ2-5, with D possibly being TRBD1 (5 bases). This CDR3 spans 15 amino acids. Trimming took 4 bases from V and 5 from J, leaving 17 bases between them. The CDR3 DNA sequence: TGTGCCAGCAGTTCCAAAAAGGGGCCTCCGGAGACCCAGTACTTC. Protein: CASSSKKGPPETQYF.

This clonotype was recorded a few times. The rearrangement uses TRBV7-9 and TRBJ1-4; 9 positions match TRBD1. The germline gives CDR1 SEHNR, CDR2 FQNEAQ (reference sequence). The V and J ends lost 4 bases and 7 bases, in that order; junction bases with no gene match: 7. This CDR3 has 15 residues. CDR3 nucleotide sequence: TGTGCCAGCAGCTCGTTGGACAGGGGAGGTGAAAAACTGTTTTTT. Its translation: CASSSLDRGGEKLFF.

On this clonotype itself: This could be a read error, since a much larger clone is one nucleotide away. This chain uses TRBV5-1 with TRBJ2-7; 12 bases are a match to TRBD2. Germline V gene sequence: CDR1 SGHRS, CDR2 YFSETQ. CDR3 length equals 15 residues. The CDR3 sequence is CASRRTSGTSHEKYF. The CDR3 DNA follows: TGCGCCAGCAGGCGGACTAGCGGGACTTCTCACGAGAAGTACTTC.

Here the CDR3 reads CSAGLAAQNIQYF. The CDR3 DNA reads as TGCAGTGCTGGACTAGCGGCTCAAAACATTCAGTACTTC. The chain is built from TRBV20-1 and TRBJ2-4; TRBD2 matches at 10 bases. The germline V gene encodes CDR1 DFQATT and CDR2 SNEGSKA (reference sequence). The V gene end was trimmed by 5 bases and the J gene end by 5 bases; junction bases not matched to a gene: 3. The length of the CDR3 is 13 residues.

This chain uses TRBV5-1 with TRBJ1-1; 10 nucleotides align to TRBD1. Germline V gene data show CDR1 as SGHRS and CDR2 as YFSETQ. The J segment lost 8 bases and the V segment lost 4 bases, leaving 8 bases of the junction unmatched. The CDR3 runs 14 residues. This chain's CDR3 is CASSQDRDRGEAFF. For the CDR3, the DNA is TGCGCCAGCAGCCAGGACCGGGACAGGGGCGAAGCTTTCTTT.

CDR3 residues: CASSPGVVDEQYF. CDR3 coding DNA: TGTGCCAGCAGCCCCGGGGTAGTGGACGAGCAGTACTTC. The rearrangement joins TRBV27 to TRBJ2-7, with D possibly being TRBD2 (5 bases). V dropped 6 bases and J dropped 5 bases, with 14 bases sitting between them. The germline CDR1 and CDR2 sequences are MNHEY and SMNVEV (reference sequence). The CDR3 is 13 amino acids.

The J gene is TRBJ2-1, the V gene TRBV29-1; D is ambiguous. V lost 3 bases, J lost 6 bases, and 3 bases lay in between. Germline V gene lookup returns CDR1 SQVTM and CDR2 ANQGSEA. This CDR3 is 10 amino acids long. CDR3 amino acids: CSVDGNEQFF. The DNA of the CDR3 is TGCAGCGTTGACGGCAATGAGCAGTTCTTC.

This clonotype was picked up a small number of times. This rearrangement joins TRBV5-1 to TRBJ2-1, with a tentative D call TRBD2 (5 bases). Germline V lookup: CDR1 SGHRS, CDR2 YFSETQ. This CDR3 is 14 amino acids long. V lost 1 base, J lost 12 bases, and 17 bases lay in between. For the CDR3, the DNA is TGCGCCAGCAGCTTGCACCCCGGGGAATTCGGGCAGTTCTTC. This encodes CASSLHPGEFGQFF. Full variable domain (missing parts from reference TRBV5-1 and TRBJ2-1): KAGVTQTPRYLIKTRGQQVTLSCSPISGHRSVSWYQQTPGQGLQFLFEYFSETQRNKGNFPGRFSGRQFSNSRSEMNVSTLELGDSALYLCASSLHPGEFGQFFGPGTRLTVL.

Many counts were recorded for this clonotype. The chain uses TRBV5-1 and TRBJ1-6, with TRBD1 matching 7 bases. The CDR3 is made up of 14 amino acids. Unmatched junction bases numbered 7, after V lost 3 bases and J lost 10 bases. In germline, CDR1 is SGHRS, CDR2 YFSETQ. In DNA form, the CDR3 reads TGCGCCAGCAGCTCTCCGGGACAGCGATCACCCCTCCACTTT. It translates to CASSSPGQRSPLHF.

V is TRBV7-9 and J is TRBJ2-1; 9 positions agree with TRBD2. Germline CDR1 and CDR2: SEHNR and FQNEAQ (reference sequence). The CDR3 is 17 residues long. Trimming cost V 2 bases and J 8 bases; bases outside gene matches: 13. The CDR3 loop is CASSLRLAASIWDEQFF. The CDR3 nucleotides are TGTGCCAGCAGCTTAAGACTAGCGGCTAGCATTTGGGATGAGCAGTTCTTC.

J is TRBJ2-3 and V is TRBV4-1; a weak D match, TRBD2 (5 bases). Deletions cut 4 bases from V and 8 bases from J, with 19 bases between. Germline V lookup: CDR1 MGHRA, CDR2 YSYEKL. This CDR3 has 15 amino acids. CDR3 nucleotides: TGCGCCAGCAGCCGCGGGTGGGTCGCCGGTGGTACGCAGTATTTT. Residues: CASSRGWVAGGTQYF.

This chain links TRBV20-1 with TRBJ2-5; D tentatively reads TRBD1 or TRBD2 (5 bases each). The CDR3 consists of 17 residues. V was cut by 3 bases and J by 4 bases, with 24 bases left in between. The germline V gene has CDR1 DFQATT and CDR2 SNEGSKA (reference sequence). CDR3 sequence (DNA): TGCAGTGCTAGCAGTGGGGACCAACCAGCTTTGGGAGAGACCCAGTACTTC. Amino acid sequence: CSASSGDQPALGETQYF.

V and J are TRBV11-1 and TRBJ2-1, with D perhaps TRBD2 (6 bases). V was cut by 1 base and J by 0 bases, with 16 bases left in between. The germline gives CDR1 SGHAT, CDR2 FQDESV (reference sequence). CDR3 length: 18 residues. The CDR3 sequence: CASSLGSVVTSSYNEQFF. CDR3 nucleotides: TGTGCCAGCAGCTTAGGAAGCGTCGTGACTAGCTCCTACAATGAGCAGTTCTTC.

This clonotype appeared a few times. The J gene is TRBJ1-1, the V gene TRBV5-1, with 7 bases matching TRBD1. The CDR3 spans 17 residues. The germline V gene encodes CDR1 SGHRS and CDR2 YFSETQ. With 2 bases clipped from V and 6 bases from J, the junction kept 16 bases outside the gene matches. CDR3 in amino acids: CASSLPPGQDPYPEAFF. CDR3 nucleotides: TGCGCCAGCAGCTTACCTCCCGGACAGGACCCATACCCTGAAGCTTTCTTT.